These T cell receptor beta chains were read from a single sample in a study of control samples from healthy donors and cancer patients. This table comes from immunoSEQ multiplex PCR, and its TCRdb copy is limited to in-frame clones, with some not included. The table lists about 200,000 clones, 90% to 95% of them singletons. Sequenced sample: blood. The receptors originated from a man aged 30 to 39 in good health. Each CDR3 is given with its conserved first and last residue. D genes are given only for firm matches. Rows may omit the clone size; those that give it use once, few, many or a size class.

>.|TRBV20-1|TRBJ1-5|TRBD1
CSASGGQGGNQPQHF
TGCAGTGCTAGTGGTGGACAGGGCGGCAATCAGCCCCAGCATTTT
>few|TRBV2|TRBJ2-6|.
CASIHRVFLRYGANVLTF
TGTGCCAGCATTCACCGGGTCTTCCTACGCTATGGGGCCAACGTCCTGACTTTC
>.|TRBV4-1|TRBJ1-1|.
CASSQATGLNTEAFF
TGCGCCAGCAGCCAAGCGACAGGTTTGAACACTGAAGCTTTCTTT
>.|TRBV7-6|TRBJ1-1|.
CASSLAGRNTEAFF
TGTGCCAGCAGCTTAGCTGGGAGGAACACTGAAGCTTTCTTT
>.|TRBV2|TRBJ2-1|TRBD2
CASSPERGGAYEQFF
TGTGCCAGCAGCCCCGAGCGCGGGGGGGCCTATGAGCAGTTCTTC
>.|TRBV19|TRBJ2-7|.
CATKTERYEQYF
TGTGCCACGAAAACTGAACGCTACGAGCAGTACTTC
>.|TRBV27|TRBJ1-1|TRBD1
CASSSKTGGYTEAFF
TGTGCCAGCAGCTCCAAGACAGGGGGTTACACTGAAGCTTTCTTT
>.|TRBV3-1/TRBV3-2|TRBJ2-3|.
CASSQGTPTSTDTQYF
TGTGCCAGCAGCCAAGGAACACCGACTAGCACAGATACGCAGTATTTT
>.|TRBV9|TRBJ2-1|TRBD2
CASSVDSSGGVGNEQFF
TGTGCCAGCAGCGTCGACTCTAGCGGGGGGGTTGGTAATGAGCAGTTCTTC
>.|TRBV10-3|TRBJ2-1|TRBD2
CAIPEGGGADNEQFF
TGTGCCATCCCTGAGGGCGGGGGGGCTGACAATGAGCAGTTCTTC
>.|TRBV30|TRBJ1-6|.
CAWSDFGGSYNSPLHF
TGTGCCTGGAGTGACTTTGGGGGCTCCTATAATTCACCCCTCCACTTT
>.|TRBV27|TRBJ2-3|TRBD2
CASSLSGGWVDTQYF
TGTGCCAGCAGCCTAAGCGGGGGGTGGGTGGATACGCAGTATTTT
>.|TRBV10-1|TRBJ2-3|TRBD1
CASSRQGDDTQYF
TGCGCCAGCTCACGACAGGGCGATGATACGCAGTATTTT
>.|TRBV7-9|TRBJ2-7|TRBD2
CASSLDRAPSGGFNEQYF
TGTGCCAGCAGCTTAGATAGGGCGCCTAGCGGGGGGTTCAACGAGCAGTACTTC
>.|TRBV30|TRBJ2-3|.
CAWSVLRGGDTQYF
TGTGCCTGGAGTGTACTGAGGGGGGGGGATACGCAGTATTTT
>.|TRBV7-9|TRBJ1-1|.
CAAGTSNTEAFF
TGTGCAGCGGGGACATCGAACACTGAAGCTTTCTTT
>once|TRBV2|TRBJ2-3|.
CASTSGAGSTDTQYF
TGTGCCAGCACCTCGGGGGCGGGCAGCACAGATACGCAGTATTTT
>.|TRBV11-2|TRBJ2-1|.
CASSLAPAPKYNEQFF
TGTGCCAGCAGCTTAGCTCCAGCTCCGAAATACAATGAGCAGTTCTTC
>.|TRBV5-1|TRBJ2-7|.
CASSTPGQSYEQYF
TGCGCCAGCAGCACTCCGGGACAAAGCTACGAGCAGTACTTC
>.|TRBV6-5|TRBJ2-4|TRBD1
CASRAGGDNQNIQYF
TGTGCCAGCAGGGCAGGGGGCGACAACCAAAACATTCAGTACTTC
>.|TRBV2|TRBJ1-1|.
CASSPQGNTEAFF
TGTGCCAGCAGCCCACAGGGAAACACTGAAGCTTTCTTT
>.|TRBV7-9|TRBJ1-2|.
CASSLAPGAGGYGYTF
TGTGCCAGCAGCTTAGCCCCAGGGGCAGGCGGCTATGGCTACACCTTC
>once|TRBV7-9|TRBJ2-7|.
CASRPDTSYEQYF
TGTGCCAGCAGACCGGACACGTCCTACGAGCAGTACTTC
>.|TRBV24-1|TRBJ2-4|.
CATSSRGEAKNIQYF
TGTGCCACCAGTAGCAGGGGGGAAGCCAAAAACATTCAGTACTTC
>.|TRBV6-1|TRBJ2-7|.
CASSLQGYEQYF
TGTGCCAGCAGTCTACAGGGTTACGAGCAGTACTTC
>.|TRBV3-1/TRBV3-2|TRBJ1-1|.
CASSSRGLGAFF
TGTGCCAGCAGCTCACGCGGCCTCGGGGCTTTCTTT
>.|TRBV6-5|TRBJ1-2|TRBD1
CASSYDRGNYGYTF
TGTGCCAGCAGTTACGACAGGGGTAACTATGGCTACACCTTC
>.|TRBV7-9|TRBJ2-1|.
CASSQPRRRSVGDEQFF
TGTGCCAGCAGCCAACCACGGAGGCGATCAGTCGGCGATGAGCAGTTCTTC
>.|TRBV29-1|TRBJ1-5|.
CSVVQNQPQHF
TGCAGCGTTGTGCAGAATCAGCCCCAGCATTTT
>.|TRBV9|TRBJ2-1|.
CASSPAVGRSSYNEQFF
TGTGCCAGCAGCCCAGCGGTGGGACGGAGCTCCTACAATGAGCAGTTCTTC
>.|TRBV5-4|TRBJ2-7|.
CASSLSDAAYEQYF
TGTGCCAGCAGCTTGTCGGACGCCGCCTACGAGCAGTACTTC
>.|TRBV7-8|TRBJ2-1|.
CASRENNEQFF
TGTGCCAGCAGGGAAAACAATGAGCAGTTCTTC
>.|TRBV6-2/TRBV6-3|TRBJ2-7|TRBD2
CASSYSKAGGYEQYF
TGTGCCAGCAGTTACTCCAAGGCGGGGGGGTACGAGCAGTACTTC
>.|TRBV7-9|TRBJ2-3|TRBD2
CASSYGGAEHTQYF
TGTGCCAGCAGTTACGGGGGGGCCGAGCATACGCAGTATTTT
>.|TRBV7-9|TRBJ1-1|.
CASSAGGWTEAFF
TGTGCCAGCAGCGCGGGGGGGTGGACTGAAGCTTTCTTT
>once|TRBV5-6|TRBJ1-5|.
CASSFSGESDQPQHF
TGTGCCAGCAGCTTTTCAGGAGAAAGTGATCAGCCCCAGCATTTT
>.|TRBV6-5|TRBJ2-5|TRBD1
CASRPTGWGAETQYF
TGTGCCAGCAGACCGACAGGGTGGGGTGCAGAGACCCAGTACTTC
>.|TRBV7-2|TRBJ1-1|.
CASSLDRNTEAFF
TGTGCCAGCAGCTTGGACAGGAACACTGAAGCTTTCTTT
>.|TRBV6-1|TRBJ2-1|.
CASSEGRHEQFF
TGTGCCAGCAGTGAGGGACGGCATGAGCAGTTCTTC
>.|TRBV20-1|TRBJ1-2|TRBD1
CSASGSSGTGGYGYTF
TGCAGTGCTAGTGGGTCTTCGGGGACAGGGGGCTATGGCTACACCTTC
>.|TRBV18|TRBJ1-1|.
CASSLQGRNTEAFF
TGTGCCAGCTCACTTCAGGGCAGGAACACTGAAGCTTTCTTT
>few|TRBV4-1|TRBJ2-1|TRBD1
CASSLTGQGEGEQFF
TGCGCCAGCAGCCTCACGGGACAGGGGGAAGGTGAGCAGTTCTTC
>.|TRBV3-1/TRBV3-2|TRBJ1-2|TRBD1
CASSPGQGYYGYTF
TGTGCCAGCAGCCCCGGACAGGGCTACTATGGCTACACCTTC
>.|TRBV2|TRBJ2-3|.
CASRRVGGETDTQYF
TGTGCCAGCCGCAGAGTCGGGGGTGAGACAGATACGCAGTATTTT
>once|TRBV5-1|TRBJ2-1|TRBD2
CASSLEVVYAGVHNEQFF
TGCGCCAGCAGCTTGGAGGTGGTATACGCGGGGGTTCACAATGAGCAGTTCTTC
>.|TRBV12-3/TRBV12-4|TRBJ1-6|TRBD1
CASTTGGSPLHF
TGTGCCAGCACTACAGGGGGTTCACCCCTCCACTTT
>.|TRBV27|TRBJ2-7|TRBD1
CASSSQGARRHEQYF
TGTGCCAGCAGCTCACAGGGGGCCCGCCGCCACGAGCAGTACTTC
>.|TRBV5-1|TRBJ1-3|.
CASSLDPVTGSPGNTIYF
TGCGCCAGCAGCTTGGACCCGGTAACAGGGTCTCCTGGAAACACCATATATTTT
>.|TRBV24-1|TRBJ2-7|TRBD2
CATSDGLAGSYEQYF
TGTGCCACCAGTGACGGACTAGCGGGGTCCTACGAGCAGTACTTC
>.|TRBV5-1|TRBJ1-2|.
CASRFDLNDGYTF
TGCGCCAGCAGATTCGACCTGAACGATGGCTACACCTTC
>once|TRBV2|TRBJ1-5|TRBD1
CASSAGTGAPQPQHF
TGTGCCAGCAGTGCGGGGACAGGGGCCCCTCAGCCCCAGCATTTT
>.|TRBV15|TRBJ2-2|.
CATSSRPNTGELFF
TGTGCCACCAGCAGCCGGCCGAACACCGGGGAGCTGTTTTTT
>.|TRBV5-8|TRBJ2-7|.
CASSLNGVAGEQYF
TGTGCCAGCAGCTTGAACGGAGTAGCTGGTGAGCAGTACTTC
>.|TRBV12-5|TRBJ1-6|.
CASGLGGIRNSPLHF
TGTGCTAGTGGTTTGGGGGGTATAAGGAATTCACCCCTCCACTTT
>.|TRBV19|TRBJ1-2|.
CASSNSQNYGYTF
TGTGCCAGTAGTAACAGCCAAAACTATGGCTACACCTTC
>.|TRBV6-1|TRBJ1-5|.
CASSERQYSNQPQHF
TGTGCCAGCAGTGAACGGCAGTATAGCAATCAGCCCCAGCATTTT
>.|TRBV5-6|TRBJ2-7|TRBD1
CASSLSGTGSYEQYF
TGTGCCAGCAGCTTATCCGGGACAGGATCCTACGAGCAGTACTTC
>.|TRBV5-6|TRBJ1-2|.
CASSLDGQDYGYTF
TGTGCCAGCAGCTTGGATGGGCAGGACTATGGCTACACCTTC
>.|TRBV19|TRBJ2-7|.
CASSTRVVVREQYF
TGTGCCAGTAGTACCAGGGTCGTGGTTCGGGAGCAGTACTTC
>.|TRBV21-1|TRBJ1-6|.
CASSTRADRYQPLHF
TGTGCCAGCAGCACGAGAGCGGACAGGTATCAACCCCTCCACTTT